The 29 T cell receptor beta chains listed next were all sequenced from one sample in a study of T-cell memory formation after mild COVID-19. MiXCR was run by TCRdb on the 5' RACE reads, yielding one entry per CDR3 protein. The sample lists about 250,000 distinct CDR3 sequences, approximately 15% occurring once. Material for sequencing was PBMCs or a T cell subset sorted from them (not recorded which). The receptors come from an adult woman who had mild COVID-19 (a few samples of this study predate the infection). Cell type and time point are not known.

This chain uses TRBV27 with TRBJ2-3; unclear D gene. Germline CDR1 MNHEY, CDR2 SMNVEV (reference sequence). Trimming left V 2 bases short and J 0 bases short, with 6 bases between. The CDR3 consists of 14 residues. CDR3 amino acids: CASSLGWSTDTQYF. The CDR3 nucleotides read TGTGCCAGCAGTTTAGGATGGAGCACAGATACGCAGTATTTT.

CDR3 coding DNA: TGTGCCAGCAGCCGATGGGACAGCTACGAGCAGTACTTC. Encoded protein: CASSRWDSYEQYF. The chain couples TRBV3-1 to TRBJ2-7; 7 bases agree with TRBD1. The junction had 3 bases not matched to a gene; V was cut back by 4 bases and J by 3 bases. The CDR3 totals 13 residues. Germline V gene data show CDR1 as LGHDT and CDR2 as YNNKEL (reference sequence).

V is TRBV3-1 and J is TRBJ1-2, with D perhaps matching TRBD1 (6 bases). The CDR3 has 15 amino acids. From germline, CDR1 is LGHDT and CDR2 YNNKEL (reference sequence). V was clipped by 1 base and J by 8 bases, with 17 bases between them. CDR3 nucleotide sequence: TGTGCCAGCAGCCAAGTCCTTGGGGGCCATGAAGGCTACACCTTC. Protein product: CASSQVLGGHEGYTF.

This clonotype has only a few counts. The chain has TRBV4-2 and TRBJ2-3; 9 bases match TRBD2. Germline V CDR1 and CDR2: LGHNA, YNFKEQ. The CDR3 length is 18 residues. Unmatched junction bases numbered 10, after V lost 3 bases and J lost 0 bases. CDR3 in amino acids: CASSHPGGLAGSTDTQYF. The CDR3, as DNA: TGTGCCAGCAGCCATCCCGGCGGGCTAGCGGGGAGCACAGATACGCAGTATTTT.

V and J are TRBV20-1 and TRBJ1-4; D unresolved. V was trimmed by 3 bases and J by 10 bases, leaving 15 bases between them. Looked up from germline, CDR1 is DFQATT and CDR2 is SNEGSKA (reference sequence). This CDR3 region has 13 residues. The CDR3: CSASWDVKGKLFF. Here the CDR3 DNA reads TGCAGTGCTAGCTGGGATGTCAAGGGAAAACTGTTTTTT.

In its sample, this clonotype was seen a few times. This rearrangement joins TRBV25-1 to TRBJ1-2; D is uncertain. The germline V gene encodes CDR1 MGHDK and CDR2 SYGVNS. This CDR3 spans 11 amino acids. V was pared by 5 bases and J by 2 bases, with 3 bases between. The CDR3 is CASSRNYGYTF. The DNA for the CDR3 is TGTGCCAGCAGTAGGAACTATGGCTACACCTTC.

This rearrangement joins TRBV20-1 to TRBJ1-2; D gene uncertain. V lost 0 bases and J lost 1, with 6 bases in between. In germline, CDR1 is DFQATT, CDR2 SNEGSKA (reference sequence). The CDR3 is 13 amino acids. This CDR3 is CSARDSSNYGYTF. Written as DNA, the CDR3 is TGCAGTGCTAGAGACTCCAGTAACTATGGCTACACCTTC.

The V and J genes are TRBV15 and TRBJ2-7; D may match TRBD1 or TRBD2 (6 bases each). The CDR3 covers 14 residues. Germline-derived CDR1 and CDR2 are LNHNV and YYDKDF (reference sequence). With 3 bases removed from V and 3 bases from J, the gap between germline ends came to 12 bases. The CDR3 reads CATSSRETGYEQYF. The CDR3 nucleotides are TGTGCCACCAGCAGCCGGGAGACAGGCTACGAGCAGTACTTC. The variable domain in full, with the rest retrieved from reference TRBV15 and TRBJ2-7, is DAMVIQNPRYQVTQFGKPVTLSCSQTLNHNVMYWYQQKSSQAPKLLFHYYDKDFNNEADTPDNFQSRRPNTSFCFLDIRSPGLGDTAMYLCATSSRETGYEQYFGPGTRLTVT.

The sample holds a few counts of this clonotype. The V call is TRBV6-2 or TRBV6-3, the J call TRBJ2-7; D gene uncertain. V dropped 2 bases and J dropped 12 bases, with 14 bases sitting between them. The CDR3 contains 12 residues. The V gene's germline CDR1 is MNHEY and CDR2 SVGEGT. The CDR3 coding sequence is TGTGCCAGCAGTTACGGAACCCTCCGAGGGTACTTC. The encoded protein is CASSYGTLRGYF.

The gene calls are TRBV5-1 and TRBJ2-1; perhaps D is TRBD1 or TRBD2 (6 bases each). CDR3 length: 14 residues. The ends were cut back, 1 base at V and 6 bases at J, with 11 bases in the middle. Germline V gene data show CDR1 as SGHRS and CDR2 as YFSETQ. The CDR3 spells CASSLYPGANEQFF. The CDR3 DNA follows: TGCGCCAGCAGCTTGTATCCGGGGGCCAATGAGCAGTTCTTC. Using reference TRBV5-1 and TRBJ2-1 for the parts outside the CDR3, the full variable domain is KAGVTQTPRYLIKTRGQQVTLSCSPISGHRSVSWYQQTPGQGLQFLFEYFSETQRNKGNFPGRFSGRQFSNSRSEMNVSTLELGDSALYLCASSLYPGANEQFFGPGTRLTVL.

This clonotype was seen a few times. The V gene is TRBV7-9, the J gene TRBJ1-2, with D maybe TRBD1 (6 bases). Germline CDR1 reads SEHNR; CDR2 reads FQNEAQ (reference sequence). The CDR3 runs 14 residues. Trimming cost V 3 bases and J 3 bases, with 11 bases left between them. CDR3 amino acids: CASSFVGGDYGYTF. CDR3 nucleotide sequence: TGTGCCAGCAGCTTTGTAGGGGGTGACTATGGCTACACCTTC.

V usage is TRBV7-9 and J usage is TRBJ1-1, with unresolved D. This CDR3 comprises 11 residues. The V end lost 6 bases, the J end lost 3 bases, and 5 bases lay between the germline ends. Germline V gene lookup returns CDR1 SEHNR and CDR2 FQNEAQ (reference sequence). The CDR3 here is CASRPDTEAFF. Written as DNA, the CDR3 is TGTGCCAGCAGGCCAGACACTGAAGCTTTCTTT.

The chain combines TRBV20-1 with TRBJ1-1; D gene uncertain. This CDR3 is 12 amino acids long. V was trimmed by 6 bases and J by 3 bases, leaving 11 bases between them. Germline CDR1 reads DFQATT; CDR2 reads SNEGSKA (reference sequence). CDR3: CSASRTDTEAFF. CDR3 DNA sequence: TGCAGTGCCTCAAGGACCGACACTGAAGCTTTCTTT.

In this sample, this clonotype turned up a few times. The chain carries TRBV9 and TRBJ2-3; 10 bases line up with TRBD1. The junction had 7 bases not matched to a gene; V was cut back by 3 bases and J by 3 bases. The germline V gene has CDR1 SGDLS and CDR2 YYNGEE. CDR3 length: 16 amino acids. The CDR3 spells CASSARPGQGTDTQYF. The CDR3, as DNA: TGTGCCAGCAGCGCCCGTCCGGGACAGGGGACAGATACGCAGTATTTT.

A few counts support this clonotype. This chain connects TRBV28 to TRBJ1-1, with 8 bases that match TRBD1. The J segment lost 4 bases and the V segment lost 5 bases, leaving 6 bases of the junction unmatched. The CDR3 sequence is 14 residues long. Germline V gives CDR1 MDHEN, CDR2 SYDVKM. CDR3: CASSLTGEGTEAFF. DNA of the CDR3: TGTGCCAGCAGTCTGACAGGGGAGGGCACTGAAGCTTTCTTT. The entire variable domain, with the rest obtained from reference TRBV28 and TRBJ1-1, is as follows: DVKVTQSSRYLVKRTGEKVFLECVQDMDHENMFWYRQDPGLGLRLIYFSYDVKMKEKGDIPEGYSVSREKKERFSLILESASTNQTSMYLCASSLTGEGTEAFFGQGTRLTVV.

The table lists this clonotype with a few counts. V usage is TRBV12-3 or TRBV12-4 and J usage is TRBJ2-1, with 7 bases that match TRBD2. CDR3 length equals 12 residues. The V and J ends lost 10 bases and 10 bases, in that order; junction bases with no gene match: 10. The chain's CDR3 is CANSVAGGEQFF. In DNA form, the CDR3 reads TGTGCCAACTCCGTAGCGGGCGGAGAGCAGTTCTTC.

This clonotype was seen more than once but under ten times. The chain joins TRBV12-3 or TRBV12-4 to TRBJ2-4, with D tentatively TRBD2 (5 bases). The CDR3 runs to 15 residues. V dropped 4 bases and J dropped 0 bases, with 10 bases sitting between them. The CDR3 protein is CASSSRLLAKNIQYF. The CDR3, as DNA: TGTGCCAGCAGTTCGCGACTACTAGCCAAAAACATTCAGTACTTC.

The gene calls are TRBV5-5 and TRBJ2-7, with 12 bases identical to TRBD2. The CDR3 sequence is 18 residues long. From germline, CDR1 is SGHKS and CDR2 YYEKEE (reference sequence). J lost 4 bases, V lost 0 bases, and 11 bases had no gene match. The CDR3 region has the DNA TGTGCCAGCAGCTTGGGGCTAGCGGGAGGGACGATCCCGTACGAGCAGTACTTC. Amino acid sequence: CASSLGLAGGTIPYEQYF.

This clonotype was found a few times. J is TRBJ2-7 and V is TRBV5-1; 9 bases line up with TRBD2. This CDR3 comprises 14 residues. J was trimmed by 3 bases and V by 4 bases; bases with no gene match: 5. The V gene's germline CDR1 is SGHRS and CDR2 YFSETQ. The CDR3 nucleotides read TGCGCCAGCAGCCCAACTAGCGGGCTCTACGAGCAGTACTTC. Translation: CASSPTSGLYEQYF.

The table lists this clonotype with many counts. CDR3 protein: CASSQTGTGANVLTF. The CDR3 DNA reads TGTGCCAGCAGCCAGACAGGGACCGGGGCCAACGTCCTGACTTTC. The rearrangement uses TRBV4-2 and TRBJ2-6, with TRBD1 matching over 7 bases. The CDR3 runs to 15 residues. The V gene's germline CDR1 is LGHNA and CDR2 YNFKEQ. V dropped 3 bases and J dropped 4; count of bases not matched to a gene: 3.

The chain links TRBV29-1 to TRBJ1-1, with TRBD1 as a possible D gene (5 bases). Germline V CDR1 and CDR2: SQVTM, ANQGSEA. The germline V and J ends were trimmed by 5 bases and 4 bases, with 11 bases remaining between them. This CDR3 spans 12 amino acids. DNA for the CDR3: TGCAGCGTTAGCACAGGACCCACTGAAGCTTTCTTT. Residues: CSVSTGPTEAFF.

This clonotype came up many times. The chain joins TRBV12-3 or TRBV12-4 to TRBJ1-1, with no clear D. The CDR3 extends over 14 amino acids. Between the trimmed V and J ends, which lost 7 bases and 0 bases, there was a span of 12 bases. CDR3 residues: CASTVAIMNTEAFF. For the CDR3, the DNA is TGTGCCAGCACTGTGGCAATCATGAACACTGAAGCTTTCTTT.

This clonotype was observed a few times. This chain links TRBV9 with TRBJ2-1; D is uncertain. Germline CDR1 and CDR2: SGDLS and YYNGEE. V was clipped by 3 bases and J by 10 bases, with 20 bases between them. CDR3 length equals 15 residues. In DNA form, the CDR3 reads TGTGCCAGCAGCGCCCAGGTAGACCTGGGGTTCGAGCAGTTCTTC. Protein product: CASSAQVDLGFEQFF.

This clonotype is categorized as medium-sized. The CDR3 region has the DNA TGCGCCAGCAACCCCGGGGGATTTTACGAGCAGTACTTC. Translated: CASNPGGFYEQYF. V usage is TRBV5-1 and J usage is TRBJ2-7, with D tentatively TRBD2 (6 bases). Per germline, CDR1 SGHRS and CDR2 YFSETQ. V was shortened by 6 bases and J by 4 bases, with 14 bases between the two germline ends. This CDR3 spans 13 amino acids.

This clonotype was observed a few times. This chain connects TRBV7-3 to TRBJ2-3; D not resolved. This CDR3 has 16 amino acids. V lost 2 bases and J 0 bases, leaving 12 bases between the germline ends. CDR1 SGHTA and CDR2 FQGTGA come from the germline V gene. The CDR3 DNA reads as TGTGCCAGCAGCTTATGGGGTTCTTCTAGCACAGATACGCAGTATTTT. It translates to CASSLWGSSSTDTQYF.

This chain links TRBV19 with TRBJ1-6; 10 positions match TRBD1. The V segment lost 2 bases and the J segment 7 bases; nucleotides outside the gene matches: 2. The CDR3 is made up of 15 amino acids. Germline CDR1 is LNHDA and CDR2 is SQIVND (reference sequence). The CDR3 DNA sequence: TGTGCCAGTAGTATAAGGACAGGGGGGAATTCACCCCTCCACTTT. The encoded protein is CASSIRTGGNSPLHF.

In this sample, this clonotype turned up a few times. The chain carries TRBV6-6 and TRBJ1-1, with 7 bases lining up with TRBD1. CDR3 length: 14 amino acids. The junction had 6 bases not matched to a gene; V was cut back by 3 bases and J by 5 bases. Germline V gives CDR1 MNHNY, CDR2 SVGAGI (reference sequence). For the CDR3, the DNA is TGTGCCAGCAGTTATTCGACAGGGATAACTGAAGCTTTCTTT. Translation: CASSYSTGITEAFF.

This clonotype was observed a few times. DNA of the CDR3: TGTGCCAGCAGTGAAAATGGGATACGGCGAGAGCCCCAGCATTTT. Its translation is CASSENGIRREPQHF. The chain combines TRBV2 with TRBJ1-5, with D unclear. This CDR3 contains 15 residues. Germline assignment: CDR1 SNHLY and CDR2 FYNNEI. V shed 2 bases and J shed 8 bases, with 16 bases lying between them.

This clonotype was counted many times. This rearrangement joins TRBV7-9 to TRBJ1-3; maybe TRBD1 (6 bases). The length of the CDR3 is 15 residues. V was pared by 5 bases and J by 7 bases, with 18 bases between. The germline V gene encodes CDR1 SEHNR and CDR2 FQNEAQ (reference sequence). This CDR3 is CASSADTGTTNTIYF. For the CDR3, the DNA is TGTGCCAGCAGCGCTGATACCGGGACAACGAACACCATATATTTT.